This record looks at one T cell receptor beta chain sequence and its context. Its antigen is undetermined. The protocol was immunoSEQ multiplex PCR, while the TCRdb copy is restricted to in-frame clones and leaves out a portion. The sample shows millions of clones, approximately 95% of them seen only once. Recent acute infections and vaccinations were absent in the healthy HIV-negative adult donors. The study separated CD4+ cells into CD45RA+ naive and CD45RA-negative memory subsets. Germline assignment: CDR1 SGHNT and CDR2 YENEEA. The V gene end was trimmed by 4 bases and the J gene end by 6 bases; junction bases not matched to a gene: 8. CDR3 length: 15 residues. The sample originates from a study of shared clonotypes between healthy human individuals. Findings and limits, study-wide: The naive CD4 repertoires of a handful of donors were compared, and roughly 5.1% of clonotypes were shared.

The TCR comes from a man aged 18 to 29 in good health. Some clones in this sample may be carry-over from other donors' samples. Sequenced: naive CD4+ T cells from PBMCs. Subset in this sample: CD45RA+ positively selected. The gene calls are TRBV11-3 and TRBJ2-3, with 9 bases fitting TRBD1. The CDR3 DNA is TGTGCCAGCAGCTCCGGGACAGGGAGCTGGGATACGCAGTATTTT. As protein: CASSSGTGSWDTQYF.